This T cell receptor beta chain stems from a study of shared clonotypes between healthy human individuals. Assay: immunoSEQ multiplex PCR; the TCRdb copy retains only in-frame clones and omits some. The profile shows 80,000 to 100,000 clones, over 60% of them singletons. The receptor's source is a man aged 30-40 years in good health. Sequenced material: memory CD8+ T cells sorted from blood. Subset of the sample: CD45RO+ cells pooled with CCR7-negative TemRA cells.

The CDR3 DNA follows: TGTGCCAGCATCGTCAAAGGGACCCAGTACTTC. It yields the protein CASIVKGTQYF. The V gene is TRBV7-6, the J gene TRBJ2-5, with D hard to call. From germline, CDR1 is SGHVS and CDR2 FNYEAQ. Trimming stripped 7 bases from V and 7 bases from J, with 10 bases between. The CDR3 consists of 11 residues.